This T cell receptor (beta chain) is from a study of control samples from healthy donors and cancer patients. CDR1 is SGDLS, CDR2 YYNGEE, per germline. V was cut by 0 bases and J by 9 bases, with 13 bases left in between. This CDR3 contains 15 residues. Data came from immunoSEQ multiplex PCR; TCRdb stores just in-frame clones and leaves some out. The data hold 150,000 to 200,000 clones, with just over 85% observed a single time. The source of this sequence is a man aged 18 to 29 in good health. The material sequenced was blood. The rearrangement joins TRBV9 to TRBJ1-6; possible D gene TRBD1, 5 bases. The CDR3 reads CASSVDNDRGSPLHF. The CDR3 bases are TGTGCCAGCAGCGTAGATAACGATAGGGGTTCACCCCTCCACTTT. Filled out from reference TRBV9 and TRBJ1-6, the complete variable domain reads DSGVTQTPKHLITATGQRVTLRCSPRSGDLSVYWYQQSLDQGLQFLIQYYNGEERAKGNILERFSAQQFPDLHSELNLSSLELGDSALYFCASSVDNDRGSPLHFGNGTRLTVT.